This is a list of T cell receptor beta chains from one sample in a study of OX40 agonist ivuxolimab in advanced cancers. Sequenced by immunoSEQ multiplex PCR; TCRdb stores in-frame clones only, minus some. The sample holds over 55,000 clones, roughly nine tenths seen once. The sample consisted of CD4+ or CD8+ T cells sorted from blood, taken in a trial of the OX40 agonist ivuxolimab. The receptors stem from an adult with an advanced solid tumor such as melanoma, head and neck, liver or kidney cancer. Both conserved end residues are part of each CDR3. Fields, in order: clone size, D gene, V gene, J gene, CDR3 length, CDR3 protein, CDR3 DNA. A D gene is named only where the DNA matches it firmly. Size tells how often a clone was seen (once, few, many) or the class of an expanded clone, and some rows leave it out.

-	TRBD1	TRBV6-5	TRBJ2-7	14	CASRVTGPTYEQYF	TGTGCCAGCAGGGTGACAGGGCCAACCTACGAGCAGTACTTC
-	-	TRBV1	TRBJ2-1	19	CTSSQDQWAGDISYNEQFF	TGCACCAGCAGCCAAGATCAGTGGGCGGGGGATATCTCCTACAATGAGCAGTTCTTC
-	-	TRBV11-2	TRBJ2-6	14	CASGAGSGANVLTF	TGTGCCAGCGGGGCGGGCTCTGGGGCCAACGTCCTGACTTTC
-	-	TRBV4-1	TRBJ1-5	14	CASTRTGGDQPQHF	TGCGCCAGCACCCGAACGGGGGGCGATCAGCCCCAGCATTTT
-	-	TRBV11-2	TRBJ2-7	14	CASSRPGPTYEQYF	TGTGCCAGCAGCCGACCGGGACCGACTTACGAGCAGTACTTC
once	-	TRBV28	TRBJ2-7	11	CASSLGYEQYF	TGTGCCAGCAGTTTAGGGTACGAGCAGTACTTC
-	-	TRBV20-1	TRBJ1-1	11	CSATSHTEAFF	TGCAGTGCAACAAGCCACACTGAAGCTTTCTTT
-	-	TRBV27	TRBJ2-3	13	CASRSTGTDTQYF	TGTGCCAGCAGGTCCACGGGGACAGATACGCAGTATTTT
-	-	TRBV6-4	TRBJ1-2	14	CASRSPGRDYGYTF	TGTGCCAGCAGGTCCCCGGGCAGGGACTATGGCTACACCTTC
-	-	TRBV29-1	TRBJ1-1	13	CSVAGDMNTEAFF	TGCAGCGTAGCAGGGGATATGAACACTGAAGCTTTCTTT
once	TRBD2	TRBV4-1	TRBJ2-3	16	CASSSQRGRGTDTQYF	TGCGCCAGCAGCTCCCAGCGGGGGAGGGGCACAGATACGCAGTATTTT
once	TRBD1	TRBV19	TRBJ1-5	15	CASSLDRERNQPQHF	TGTGCCAGTAGCCTAGACAGGGAAAGAAATCAGCCCCAGCATTTT
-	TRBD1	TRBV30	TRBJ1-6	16	CAWSPDRVVRGSPLHF	TGTGCCTGGAGTCCAGACAGGGTGGTTCGCGGATCACCCCTCCACTTT
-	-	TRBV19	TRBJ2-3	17	CASSIDRSGPPQDTQYF	TGTGCCAGTAGTATAGACCGGAGCGGGCCTCCCCAGGATACGCAGTATTTT
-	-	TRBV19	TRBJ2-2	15	CASSIGGGYTGELFF	TGTGCCAGTAGTATAGGTGGAGGGTACACCGGGGAGCTGTTTTTT
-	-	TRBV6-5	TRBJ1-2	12	CASRDRIYGYTF	TGTGCCAGCAGAGACCGGATCTATGGCTACACCTTC
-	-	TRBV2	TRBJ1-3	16	CASSRDSRGSGNTIYF	TGTGCCAGCAGTAGGGATTCCAGGGGCTCTGGAAACACCATATATTTT
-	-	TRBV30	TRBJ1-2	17	CAWSKPGRLPLNYGYTF	TGTGCCTGGAGCAAACCGGGACGGCTCCCTCTTAACTATGGCTACACCTTC
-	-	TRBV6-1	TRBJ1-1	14	CASSGIPMNTEAFF	TGTGCCAGCAGCGGAATCCCCATGAACACTGAAGCTTTCTTT
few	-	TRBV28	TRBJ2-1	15	CASSSQASSYNEQFF	TGTGCCAGCAGTTCACAGGCTAGCTCCTACAATGAGCAGTTCTTC